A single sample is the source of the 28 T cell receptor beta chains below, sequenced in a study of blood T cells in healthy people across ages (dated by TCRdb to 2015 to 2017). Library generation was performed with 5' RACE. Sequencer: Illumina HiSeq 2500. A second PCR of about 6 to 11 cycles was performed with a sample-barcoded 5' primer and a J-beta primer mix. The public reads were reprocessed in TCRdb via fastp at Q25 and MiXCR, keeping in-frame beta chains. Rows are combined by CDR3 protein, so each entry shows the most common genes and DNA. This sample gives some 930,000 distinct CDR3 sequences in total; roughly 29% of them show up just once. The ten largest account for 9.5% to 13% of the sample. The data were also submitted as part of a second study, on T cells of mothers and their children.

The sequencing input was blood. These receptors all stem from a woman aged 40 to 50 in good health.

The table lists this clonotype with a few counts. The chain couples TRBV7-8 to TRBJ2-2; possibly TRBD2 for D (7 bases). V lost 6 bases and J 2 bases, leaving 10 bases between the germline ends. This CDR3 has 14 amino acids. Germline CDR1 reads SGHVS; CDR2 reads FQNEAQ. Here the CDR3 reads CASRGGDNTGELFF. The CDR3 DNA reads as TGTGCCAGCAGAGGGGGGGACAACACCGGGGAGCTGTTTTTT.

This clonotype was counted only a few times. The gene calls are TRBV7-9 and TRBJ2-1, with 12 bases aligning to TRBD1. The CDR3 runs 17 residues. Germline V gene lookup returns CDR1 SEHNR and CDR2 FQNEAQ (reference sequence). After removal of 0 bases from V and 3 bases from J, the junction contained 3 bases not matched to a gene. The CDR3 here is CASSLAGQGAGYNEQFF. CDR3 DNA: TGTGCCAGCAGCTTAGCGGGACAGGGGGCTGGCTACAATGAGCAGTTCTTC.

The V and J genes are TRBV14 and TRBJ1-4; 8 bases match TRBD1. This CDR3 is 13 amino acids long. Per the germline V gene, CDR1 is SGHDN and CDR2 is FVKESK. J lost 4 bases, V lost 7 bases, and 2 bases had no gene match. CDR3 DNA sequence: TGTGCCAGCAAGGACAGGGATAATGAAAAACTGTTTTTT. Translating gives CASKDRDNEKLFF.

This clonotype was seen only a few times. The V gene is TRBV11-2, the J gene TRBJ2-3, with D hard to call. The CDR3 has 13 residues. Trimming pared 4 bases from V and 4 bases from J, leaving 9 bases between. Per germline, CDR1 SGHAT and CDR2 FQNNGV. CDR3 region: CASSSGNPDTQYF. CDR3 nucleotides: TGTGCCAGCAGCTCTGGCAACCCAGATACGCAGTATTTT. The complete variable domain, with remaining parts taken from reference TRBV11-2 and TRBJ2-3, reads EAGVAQSPRYKIIEKRQSVAFWCNPISGHATLYWYQQILGQGPKLLIQFQNNGVVDDSQLPKDRFSAERLKGVDSTLKIQPAKLEDSAVYLCASSSGNPDTQYFGPGTRLTVL.

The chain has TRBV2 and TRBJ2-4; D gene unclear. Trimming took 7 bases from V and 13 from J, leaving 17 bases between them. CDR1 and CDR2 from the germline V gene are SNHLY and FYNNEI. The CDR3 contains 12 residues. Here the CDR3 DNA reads TGTGCCAGCATCCAGTTCTACAATGAGCAGTACTTC. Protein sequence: CASIQFYNEQYF.

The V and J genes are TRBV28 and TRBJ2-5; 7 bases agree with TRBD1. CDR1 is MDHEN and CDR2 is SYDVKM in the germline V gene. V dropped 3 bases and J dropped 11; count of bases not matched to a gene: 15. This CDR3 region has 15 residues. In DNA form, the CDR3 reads TGTGCCAGCAGTTTTCCCTATCACGACAGGGTTTGGCAGTACTTC. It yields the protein CASSFPYHDRVWQYF. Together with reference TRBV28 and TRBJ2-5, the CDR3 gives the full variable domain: DVKVTQSSRYLVKRTGEKVFLECVQDMDHENMFWYRQDPGLGLRLIYFSYDVKMKEKGDIPEGYSVSREKKERFSLILESASTNQTSMYLCASSFPYHDRVWQYFGPGTRLLVL.

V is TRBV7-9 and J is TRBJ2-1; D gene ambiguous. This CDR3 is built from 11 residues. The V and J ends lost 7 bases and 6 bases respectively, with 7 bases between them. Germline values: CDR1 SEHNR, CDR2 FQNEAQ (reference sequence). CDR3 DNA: TGTGCCAGCACCGGGCTCAATGAGCAGTTCTTC. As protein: CASTGLNEQFF.

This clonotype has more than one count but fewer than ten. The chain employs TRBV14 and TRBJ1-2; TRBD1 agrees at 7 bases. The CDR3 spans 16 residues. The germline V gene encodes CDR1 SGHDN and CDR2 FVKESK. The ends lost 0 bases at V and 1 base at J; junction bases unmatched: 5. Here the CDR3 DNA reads TGTGCCAGCAGCCAAGATGGCGGGACAGTTAACTATGGCTACACCTTC. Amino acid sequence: CASSQDGGTVNYGYTF.

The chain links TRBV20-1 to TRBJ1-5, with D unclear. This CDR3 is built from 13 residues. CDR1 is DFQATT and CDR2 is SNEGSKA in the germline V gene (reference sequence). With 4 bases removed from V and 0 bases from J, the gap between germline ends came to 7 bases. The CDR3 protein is CSATSVSNQPQHF. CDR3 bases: TGCAGTGCTACCAGCGTTAGCAATCAGCCCCAGCATTTT.

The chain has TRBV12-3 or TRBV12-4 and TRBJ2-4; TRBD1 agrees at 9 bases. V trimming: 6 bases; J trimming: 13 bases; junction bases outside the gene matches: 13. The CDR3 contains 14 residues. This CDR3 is CASRGQGSVGEQYF. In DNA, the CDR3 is TGTGCCAGCAGGGGACAGGGCAGTGTCGGTGAGCAGTACTTC.

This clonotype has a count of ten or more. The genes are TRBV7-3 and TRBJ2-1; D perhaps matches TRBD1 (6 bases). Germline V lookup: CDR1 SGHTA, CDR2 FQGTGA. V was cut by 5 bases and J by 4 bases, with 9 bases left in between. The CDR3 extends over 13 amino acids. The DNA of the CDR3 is TGTGCCAGCAGCGTACAGGGATACAATGAGCAGTTCTTC. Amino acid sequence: CASSVQGYNEQFF.

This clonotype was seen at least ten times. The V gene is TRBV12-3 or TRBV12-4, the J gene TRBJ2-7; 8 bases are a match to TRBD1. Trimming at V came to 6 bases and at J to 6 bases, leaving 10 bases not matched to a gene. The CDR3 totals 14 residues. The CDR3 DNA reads TGTGCCAGCAGCCTATTCCAGGGGGCAAGCGAGCAGTACTTC. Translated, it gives CASSLFQGASEQYF.

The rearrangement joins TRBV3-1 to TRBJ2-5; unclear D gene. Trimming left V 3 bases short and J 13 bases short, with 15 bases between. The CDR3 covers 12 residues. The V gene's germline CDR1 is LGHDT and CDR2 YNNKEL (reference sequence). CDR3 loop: CASSQAASWPYF. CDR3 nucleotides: TGTGCCAGCAGCCAGGCCGCCAGCTGGCCGTACTTC.

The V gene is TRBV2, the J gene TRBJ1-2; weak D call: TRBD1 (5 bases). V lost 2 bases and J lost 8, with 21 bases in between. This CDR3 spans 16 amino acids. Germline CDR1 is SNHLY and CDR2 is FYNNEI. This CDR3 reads CASSERGPFGKEGYTF. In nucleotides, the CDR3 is TGTGCCAGCAGTGAACGGGGACCTTTCGGGAAAGAGGGCTACACCTTC.

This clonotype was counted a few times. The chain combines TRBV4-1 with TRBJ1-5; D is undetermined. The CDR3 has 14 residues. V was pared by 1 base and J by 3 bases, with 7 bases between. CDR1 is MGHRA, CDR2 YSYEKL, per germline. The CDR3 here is CASSQGGFNQPQHF. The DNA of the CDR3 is TGCGCCAGCAGCCAAGGGGGATTCAATCAGCCCCAGCATTTT.

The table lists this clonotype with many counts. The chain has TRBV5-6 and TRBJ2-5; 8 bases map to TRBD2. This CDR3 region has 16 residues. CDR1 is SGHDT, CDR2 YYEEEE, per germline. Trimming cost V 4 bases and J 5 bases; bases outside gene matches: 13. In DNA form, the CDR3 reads TGTGCCAGCAGCCCGCCCCGGCTAGCGGGCACGGAGACCCAGTACTTC. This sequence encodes CASSPPRLAGTETQYF.

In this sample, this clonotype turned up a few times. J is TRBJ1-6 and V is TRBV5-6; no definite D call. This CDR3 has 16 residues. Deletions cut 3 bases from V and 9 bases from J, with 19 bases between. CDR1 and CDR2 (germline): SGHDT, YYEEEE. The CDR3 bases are TGTGCCAGCAGCTGGACGCTTGACGGGAACGGTTCACCCCTCCACTTT. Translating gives CASSWTLDGNGSPLHF.

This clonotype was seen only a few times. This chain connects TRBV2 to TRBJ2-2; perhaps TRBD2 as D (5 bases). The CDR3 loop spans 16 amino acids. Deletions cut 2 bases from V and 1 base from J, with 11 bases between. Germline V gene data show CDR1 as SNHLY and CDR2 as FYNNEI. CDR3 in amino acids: CASSERRTLNTGELFF. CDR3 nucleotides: TGTGCCAGCAGTGAACGGAGGACTCTGAACACCGGGGAGCTGTTTTTT.

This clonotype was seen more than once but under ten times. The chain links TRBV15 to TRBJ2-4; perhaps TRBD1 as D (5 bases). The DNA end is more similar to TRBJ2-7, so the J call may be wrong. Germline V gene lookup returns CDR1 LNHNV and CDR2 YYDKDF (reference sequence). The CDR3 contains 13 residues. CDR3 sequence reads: CATSRDQGSEQYF. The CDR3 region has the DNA TGTGCCACCAGCAGAGATCAGGGATCCGAGCAGTACTTC.

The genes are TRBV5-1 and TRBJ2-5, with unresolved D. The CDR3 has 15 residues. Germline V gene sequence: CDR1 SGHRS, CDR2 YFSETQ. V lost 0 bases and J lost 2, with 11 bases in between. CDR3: CASSLGVQTQETQYF. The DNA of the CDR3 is TGCGCCAGCAGCTTGGGGGTCCAAACGCAAGAGACCCAGTACTTC. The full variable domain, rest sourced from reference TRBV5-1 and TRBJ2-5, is KAGVTQTPRYLIKTRGQQVTLSCSPISGHRSVSWYQQTPGQGLQFLFEYFSETQRNKGNFPGRFSGRQFSNSRSEMNVSTLELGDSALYLCASSLGVQTQETQYFGPGTRLLVL.

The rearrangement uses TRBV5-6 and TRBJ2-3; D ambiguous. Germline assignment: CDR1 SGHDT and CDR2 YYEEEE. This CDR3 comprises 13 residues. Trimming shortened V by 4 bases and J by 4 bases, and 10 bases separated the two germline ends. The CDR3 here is CASSALAPDTQYF. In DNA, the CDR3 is TGTGCCAGCAGCGCTCTGGCTCCAGATACGCAGTATTTT.

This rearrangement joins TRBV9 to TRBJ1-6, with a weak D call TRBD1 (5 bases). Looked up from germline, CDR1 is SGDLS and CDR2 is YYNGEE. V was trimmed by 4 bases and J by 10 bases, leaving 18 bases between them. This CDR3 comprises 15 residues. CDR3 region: CASSNGGTGNSPLHF. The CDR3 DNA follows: TGTGCCAGCAGCAACGGAGGGACCGGGAACTCACCCCTCCACTTT.

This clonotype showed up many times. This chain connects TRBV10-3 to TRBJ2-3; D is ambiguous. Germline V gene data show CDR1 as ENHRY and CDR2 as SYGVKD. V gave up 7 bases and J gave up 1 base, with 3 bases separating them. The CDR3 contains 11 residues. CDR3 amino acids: CAIMGTDTQYF. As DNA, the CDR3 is TGTGCCATCATGGGCACAGATACGCAGTATTTT.

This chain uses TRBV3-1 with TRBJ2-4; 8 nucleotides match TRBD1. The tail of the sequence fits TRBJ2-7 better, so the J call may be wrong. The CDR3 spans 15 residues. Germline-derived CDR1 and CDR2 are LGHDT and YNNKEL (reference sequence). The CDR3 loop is CASSPRTGFWYEQYF. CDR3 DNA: TGTGCCAGCAGCCCCCGGACAGGGTTTTGGTACGAGCAGTACTTC.

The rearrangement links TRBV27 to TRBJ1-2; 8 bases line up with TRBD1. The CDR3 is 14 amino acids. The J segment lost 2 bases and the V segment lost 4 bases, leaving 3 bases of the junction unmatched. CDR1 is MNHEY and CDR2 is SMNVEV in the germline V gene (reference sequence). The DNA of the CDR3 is TGTGCCAGCAGTTCGGGACAGGAGAACTATGGCTACACCTTC. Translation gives CASSSGQENYGYTF.

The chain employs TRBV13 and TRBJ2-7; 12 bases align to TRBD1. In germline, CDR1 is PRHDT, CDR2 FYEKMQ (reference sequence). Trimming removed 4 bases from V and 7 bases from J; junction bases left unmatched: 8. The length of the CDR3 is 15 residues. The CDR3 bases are TGTGCCAGCAGCTCCCGGGACAGGGGGCCGCGGGAGCAGTACTTC. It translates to CASSSRDRGPREQYF.

In DNA form, the CDR3 reads TGTGCCAGCAGCTTGGGCCGGAACACAGGAAATGAAAAACTGTTTTTT. Protein: CASSLGRNTGNEKLFF. The chain couples TRBV7-9 to TRBJ1-4, with D maybe TRBD1 (5 bases). CDR3 length: 16 residues. V lost 3 bases and J 5 bases, leaving 16 bases between the germline ends. Germline V gene lookup returns CDR1 SEHNR and CDR2 FQNEAQ (reference sequence). Based on the CDR3 plus reference TRBV7-9 and TRBJ1-4, the full variable domain is DTGVSQNPRHKITKRGQNVTFRCDPISEHNRLYWYRQTLGQGPEFLTYFQNEAQLEKSRLLSDRFSAERPKGSFSTLEIQRTEQGDSAMYLCASSLGRNTGNEKLFFGSGTQLSVL.

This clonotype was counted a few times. The CDR3 bases are TGTGCCAGCAGTACCTTAGTGGGGAGAAGTTACAATGAGCAGTTCTTC. Residues: CASSTLVGRSYNEQFF. V gene TRBV6-5 combines with J gene TRBJ2-1, with D maybe TRBD2 (5 bases). Germline values: CDR1 MNHEY, CDR2 SVGAGI. The CDR3 has 16 amino acids. The ends were cut back, 5 bases at V and 4 bases at J, with 18 bases in the middle.